One and the same sample provided the 30 T cell receptor beta chains below, sequenced in a study of T cells in localized non-small cell lung cancer. Some clones are missing from TCRdb's copy, which holds only in-frame ones; the method was immunoSEQ multiplex PCR. The sample records thousands of clones, just under 25% being singletons. Material: lung tumor tissue, obtained before any cancer treatment. The receptors were gathered from a woman aged 35-75 years with stage I lung adenocarcinoma.

This clone appeared a few times. The rearrangement uses TRBV18 and TRBJ1-1; weak D call: TRBD1 (5 bases). Germline CDR1 reads KGHSH; CDR2 reads LQKENI. Trimming pared 4 bases from V and 3 bases from J, leaving 9 bases between. The CDR3 length is 13 residues. The CDR3 region is CASSRGRDTEAFF. The CDR3 DNA is TGTGCCAGCTCACGGGGCCGGGACACTGAAGCTTTCTTT.

This clone rates as medium-sized. The chain employs TRBV11-3 and TRBJ2-5, with TRBD2 matching over 11 bases. J was trimmed by 0 bases and V by 2 bases; bases with no gene match: 8. Germline V lookup: CDR1 SGHNT, CDR2 YENEEA. The CDR3 is 18 residues long. The CDR3 DNA reads TGTGCCAGCAGCTTAAGCCCTAGCGGGGGGCCGTACCAAGAGACCCAGTACTTC. It specifies CASSLSPSGGPYQETQYF. Full variable domain (missing parts from reference TRBV11-3 and TRBJ2-5): EAGVVQSPRYKIIEKKQPVAFWCNPISGHNTLYWYLQNLGQGPELLIRYENEEAVDDSQLPKDRFSAERLKGVDSTLKIQPAELGDSAVYLCASSLSPSGGPYQETQYFGPGTRLLVL.

J is TRBJ2-1 and V is TRBV5-1; TRBD1 aligns across 7 bases. The trim removed 3 bases at V and 6 bases at J, leaving 9 bases unmatched. The CDR3 runs 15 residues. From germline, CDR1 is SGHRS and CDR2 YFSETQ. CDR3 sequence: CASSSGQQPLNEQFF. The CDR3 DNA sequence: TGCGCCAGCAGCTCGGGACAGCAGCCCCTCAATGAGCAGTTCTTC.

This clone has only a few counts. The V and J genes are TRBV11-3 and TRBJ1-2; D uncertain. V was pared by 3 bases and J by 0 bases, with 8 bases between. The CDR3 extends over 14 amino acids. Germline V gene lookup returns CDR1 SGHNT and CDR2 YENEEA. The DNA of the CDR3 is TGTGCCAGCAGCTTCTCGACCCCTAACTATGGCTACACCTTC. It encodes CASSFSTPNYGYTF.

The V gene is TRBV30, the J gene TRBJ2-3; maybe TRBD1 (6 bases). Germline V gene data show CDR1 as GTSNPN and CDR2 as SVGIG (reference sequence). The CDR3 runs to 14 residues. V shed 6 bases and J shed 1 base, with 14 bases lying between them. CDR3 nucleotides: TGTGCCTGTCTTAGCTGGGGGCGCACAGATACGCAGTATTTT. Residues: CACLSWGRTDTQYF.

The V call is TRBV7-6, the J call TRBJ2-1; the match to TRBD2 covers 10 bases. From germline, CDR1 is SGHVS and CDR2 FNYEAQ. The V gene end was trimmed by 4 bases and the J gene end by 7 bases; junction bases not matched to a gene: 7. The CDR3 extends over 15 amino acids. The CDR3 bases are TGTGCCAGCAGCTATAGAGCTAGCGGGGGAAATGAGCAGTTCTTC. Encoded protein: CASSYRASGGNEQFF.

The chain uses TRBV19 and TRBJ2-3, with TRBD2 matching over 14 bases. From germline, CDR1 is LNHDA and CDR2 SQIVND (reference sequence). This CDR3 has 18 amino acids. V shed 5 bases, J shed 0 bases, and the junction held 7 bases outside the gene matches. The CDR3, as DNA: TGTGCCAGTAGTGGGACTAGCGGGGGCCATCCAAGCACAGATACGCAGTATTTT. It specifies CASSGTSGGHPSTDTQYF.

By its share, this clone is medium-sized. The chain employs TRBV11-3 and TRBJ1-5, with a possible D match to TRBD1 (5 bases). There are 14 residues in the CDR3. CDR1 is SGHNT and CDR2 is YENEEA in the germline V gene. V lost 2 bases, J lost 6 bases, and 11 bases lay in between. The CDR3 coding sequence is TGTGCCAGCAGCTTATCGGGTGGGGCTCAGCCCCAGCATTTT. This translates into CASSLSGGAQPQHF.

Judged by abundance, this clone is medium-sized. The chain is built from TRBV9 and TRBJ1-1; 9 nucleotides match TRBD1. Germline loops: CDR1 SGDLS, CDR2 YYNGEE. Trimming at V came to 4 bases and at J to 5 bases, leaving 12 bases not matched to a gene. This CDR3 is 16 amino acids long. CDR3 bases: TGTGCCAGCAGCATCGCACCGGGACAGGGAGAGACTGAAGCTTTCTTT. Translating gives CASSIAPGQGETEAFF.

This chain uses TRBV18 with TRBJ2-5; D may be TRBD1 (5 bases). V shed 0 bases and J shed 5 bases, with 10 bases lying between them. The CDR3 runs to 14 residues. The germline gives CDR1 KGHSH, CDR2 LQKENI. The CDR3 bases are TGTGCCAGCTCACCACCCTCCAGGGTCGAGACCCAGTACTTC. As protein: CASSPPSRVETQYF.

The CDR3 region is CASSLVRGAGGQETQYF. The CDR3 nucleotides read TGTGCCAGCAGCTTAGTCCGGGGAGCGGGGGGACAAGAGACCCAGTACTTC. The chain links TRBV11-3 to TRBJ2-5, with 9 bases that match TRBD2. Germline V CDR1 and CDR2: SGHNT, YENEEA. The CDR3 is made up of 17 amino acids. V gave up 1 base and J gave up 2 bases; unmatched junction bases: 8.

By share of the sample, this clone is medium-sized (0.01 to 0.1%). This chain joins TRBV6-8 and TRBJ1-6; no definite D call. CDR1 is MNHGY and CDR2 is SAAAGT in the germline V gene. V shed 5 bases and J shed 2 bases, with 13 bases lying between them. The CDR3 has 16 amino acids. Here the CDR3 reads CASSPRRGAYNSPLHF. In nucleotides, the CDR3 is TGTGCCAGCAGTCCCCGGAGAGGCGCCTATAATTCACCCCTCCACTTT.

This clone is medium-sized (0.01 to 0.1%) in the sample. The genes are TRBV11-3 and TRBJ2-6, with no clear D. Per the germline V gene, CDR1 is SGHNT and CDR2 is YENEEA. The CDR3 sequence is 16 residues long. V was pared by 5 bases and J by 0 bases, with 11 bases between. CDR3 loop: CASSNKRYSGANVLTF. In DNA, the CDR3 is TGTGCCAGCAGCAACAAACGTTACTCTGGGGCCAACGTCCTGACTTTC.

This clone occurred a few times. The chain is built from TRBV10-3 and TRBJ1-1; D remains ambiguous. The CDR3 runs to 15 residues. V lost 0 bases and J lost 0, with 8 bases in between. From germline, CDR1 is ENHRY and CDR2 SYGVKD. The DNA of the CDR3 is TGTGCCATCAGTGAGTCGCAGGATTTGAACACTGAAGCTTTCTTT. Translation gives CAISESQDLNTEAFF.

V is TRBV6-8 and J is TRBJ2-2, with unresolved D. V was clipped by 3 bases and J by 6 bases, with 11 bases between them. Germline CDR1 and CDR2: MNHGY and SAAAGT. The CDR3 has 14 residues. The CDR3, as DNA: TGTGCCAGCAGTTATCGGAACAGCCCCGGGGAGCTGTTTTTT. This translates into CASSYRNSPGELFF.

This clone turned up a few times. The chain links TRBV9 to TRBJ1-2; no firm D call. Germline loops: CDR1 SGDLS, CDR2 YYNGEE. V lost 3 bases to trimming and J lost 1 base, with 22 bases between them. The CDR3 consists of 18 residues. The CDR3 here is CASSGFDGDQKDNYGYTF. Written as DNA, the CDR3 is TGTGCCAGCAGCGGATTTGACGGCGACCAGAAAGATAACTATGGCTACACCTTC. The complete variable domain, with remaining parts taken from reference TRBV9 and TRBJ1-2, reads DSGVTQTPKHLITATGQRVTLRCSPRSGDLSVYWYQQSLDQGLQFLIQYYNGEERAKGNILERFSAQQFPDLHSELNLSSLELGDSALYFCASSGFDGDQKDNYGYTFGSGTRLTVV.

V gene TRBV11-3 combines with J gene TRBJ1-5; D is possibly TRBD1 (6 bases). In germline, CDR1 is SGHNT, CDR2 YENEEA. The CDR3 has 15 amino acids. The ends were cut back, 0 bases at V and 8 bases at J, with 14 bases in the middle. Here the CDR3 reads CASSLDRGAGKPQHF. DNA for the CDR3: TGTGCCAGCAGCTTAGACAGGGGTGCGGGAAAGCCCCAGCATTTT. Combining the CDR3 with reference TRBV11-3 and TRBJ1-5 gives the whole variable domain EAGVVQSPRYKIIEKKQPVAFWCNPISGHNTLYWYLQNLGQGPELLIRYENEEAVDDSQLPKDRFSAERLKGVDSTLKIQPAELGDSAVYLCASSLDRGAGKPQHFGDGTRLSIL.

This clone was found a few times. This chain uses TRBV28 with TRBJ2-1; unclear D gene. V was pared by 2 bases and J by 4 bases, with 9 bases between. Germline V gives CDR1 MDHEN, CDR2 SYDVKM. The CDR3 covers 14 residues. CDR3 in amino acids: CASSLIQKYNEQFF. CDR3 bases: TGTGCCAGCAGTTTAATCCAGAAATACAATGAGCAGTTCTTC. The variable domain in full, completed from reference TRBV28 and TRBJ2-1, reads DVKVTQSSRYLVKRTGEKVFLECVQDMDHENMFWYRQDPGLGLRLIYFSYDVKMKEKGDIPEGYSVSREKKERFSLILESASTNQTSMYLCASSLIQKYNEQFFGPGTRLTVL.

The V call is TRBV11-3, the J call TRBJ1-6; D is ambiguous. Deletions cut 4 bases from V and 7 bases from J, with 14 bases between. The germline V gene encodes CDR1 SGHNT and CDR2 YENEEA. The CDR3 length is 15 residues. CDR3 sequence (DNA): TGTGCCAGCAGCTCCGGCGGGCAGCAGAATTCACCCCTCCACTTT. Residues: CASSSGGQQNSPLHF.

This clone was seen more than once but under ten times. The chain couples TRBV10-3 to TRBJ1-5; D remains ambiguous. The germline CDR1 and CDR2 sequences are ENHRY and SYGVKD. The CDR3 consists of 17 residues. Deletions cut 0 bases from V and 0 bases from J, with 12 bases between. DNA for the CDR3: TGTGCCATCAGTGAGTCGTTCACCACCGGTAGCAATCAGCCCCAGCATTTT. Amino acid sequence: CAISESFTTGSNQPQHF.

This clone showed up just a few times. The rearrangement links TRBV11-3 to TRBJ2-2; D gene ambiguous. Trimming took off 6 bases at V and 1 base at J, with 12 bases between the two ends. CDR1 SGHNT and CDR2 YENEEA come from the germline V gene. There are 15 residues in the CDR3. CDR3 protein: CASSKNPGNTGELFF. In nucleotides, the CDR3 is TGTGCCAGCAGTAAGAACCCGGGGAACACCGGGGAGCTGTTTTTT.

This clone has just a few counts. This chain uses TRBV9 with TRBJ2-1; D ambiguous. V was trimmed by 2 bases and J by 1 base, leaving 10 bases between them. The germline gives CDR1 SGDLS, CDR2 YYNGEE. The CDR3 length is 15 residues. This CDR3 reads CASSVSTPSYNEQFF. The CDR3 DNA is TGTGCCAGCAGCGTGAGTACACCTTCCTACAATGAGCAGTTCTTC.

V is TRBV12-5 and J is TRBJ2-3; D remains unclear. The V and J ends lost 6 bases and 6 bases respectively, with 10 bases between them. Germline V CDR1 and CDR2: LGHNT, FRNRAP. The CDR3 runs 12 residues. In nucleotides, the CDR3 is TGTGCTAGTGGGAGGCTGGGGGATACGCAGTATTTT. Amino acids: CASGRLGDTQYF.

This clone qualifies as medium-sized (0.01 to 0.1%). The J gene is TRBJ1-6, the V gene TRBV11-3; TRBD1 aligns across 9 bases. CDR3 length equals 14 residues. V gave up 7 bases and J gave up 7 bases; unmatched junction bases: 5. Germline loops: CDR1 SGHNT, CDR2 YENEEA. The CDR3 here is CASTSTGGNSPLHF. CDR3 in DNA: TGTGCCAGCACCTCGACAGGGGGGAATTCACCCCTCCACTTT.

This clone occurred a few times. The chain links TRBV11-3 to TRBJ2-5; 10 bases map to TRBD2. The junction had 9 bases not matched to a gene; V was cut back by 3 bases and J by 5 bases. The CDR3 has 16 residues. Germline V gene sequence: CDR1 SGHNT, CDR2 YENEEA. CDR3 in amino acids: CASSLQAGGLEETQYF. The CDR3 DNA sequence: TGTGCCAGCAGCTTGCAAGCGGGGGGGCTCGAGGAGACCCAGTACTTC.

This chain connects TRBV14 to TRBJ2-4, with D possibly called TRBD1 or TRBD2 (5 bases each). The CDR3 is 16 residues long. Germline V gene sequence: CDR1 SGHDN, CDR2 FVKESK. The V and J ends lost 4 bases and 0 bases respectively, with 13 bases between them. The CDR3 reads CASSRSTGLAKNIQYF. DNA for the CDR3: TGTGCCAGCAGCCGCTCCACGGGGCTAGCCAAAAACATTCAGTACTTC.

This chain connects TRBV2 to TRBJ2-7; TRBD1 aligns across 10 bases. Germline CDR1 is SNHLY and CDR2 is FYNNEI. The CDR3 runs to 14 residues. Losses at the gene ends were 6 bases for V and 2 bases for J; bases not matched to a gene: 4. The CDR3 is CASRPGQGPYEQYF. The DNA of the CDR3 is TGTGCCAGCAGACCGGGACAGGGGCCCTACGAGCAGTACTTC.

This clone was seen more than once but under ten times. In DNA form, the CDR3 reads TGTGCCAGCAGTGGGACAGGGGGCGTTTTCATAGCTGAAGCTTTCTTT. This codes for CASSGTGGVFIAEAFF. The chain carries TRBV28 and TRBJ1-1; 12 bases match TRBD1. The CDR3 has 16 amino acids. Unmatched junction bases numbered 10, after V lost 5 bases and J lost 6 bases. From germline, CDR1 is MDHEN and CDR2 SYDVKM.

This clone was observed a handful of times. The CDR3 here is CASTKLPISGYSGNTIYF. The CDR3 coding sequence is TGTGCCAGCACCAAACTACCGATCTCAGGGTACTCTGGAAACACCATATATTTT. The chain combines TRBV6-8 with TRBJ1-3; D is possibly TRBD1 (5 bases). Germline CDR1 MNHGY, CDR2 SAAAGT. With 7 bases removed from V and 0 bases from J, the gap between germline ends came to 22 bases. The CDR3 has 18 amino acids.

This rearrangement joins TRBV30 to TRBJ2-7; the match to TRBD1 covers 7 bases. Trimming removed 4 bases from V and 7 bases from J; junction bases left unmatched: 13. Germline assignment: CDR1 GTSNPN and CDR2 SVGIG (reference sequence). The CDR3 is 14 residues long. The CDR3 loop is CAWNYQGGAEEQYF. In nucleotides, the CDR3 is TGTGCCTGGAACTACCAAGGGGGCGCGGAGGAGCAGTACTTC.